This T cell receptor beta chain was sequenced for a study of CD8 T cells in Susac syndrome. RNA in amounts of about 0.45 to 1 ug was reverse transcribed with random hexamers. By means of immunoSEQ multiplex PCR, TCR beta CDR3 spanning 54 Vbeta and 13 Jbeta underwent amplification. TCRdb independently ran MiXCR on the immunoSEQ multiplex PCR reads; one entry per CDR3 protein. The sample yields around 50,000 distinct CDR3 sequences, approximately 92% seen once. Sequencing of TCR beta drew on CD8+ and CD4+ T cells from blood. The TEMRA cells underwent FACS enrichment, while the CD8+ and CD4+ T cells underwent negative isolation. V lost 1 base to trimming and J lost 5 bases; unmatched junction nucleotides: 10. Germline V CDR1 and CDR2: SGHNT, YYREEE (reference sequence). The length of the CDR3 is 17 residues.

J is TRBJ2-5 and V is TRBV5-4; the match to TRBD2 covers 11 bases. This clonotype was obtained from a human donor in good health. The sequenced sample was CD8+ T cells from PBMCs. CDR3 in DNA: TGTGCCAGCAGCTTGCTTCCTCTTAGCGGGAGGGGGGAGACCCAGTACTTC. Residues: CASSLLPLSGRGETQYF.